A selection of T cell receptor beta chains follows, all from one sample in a study of vaccination and CD4 T cells after COVID-19. TCRdb processed the PCR reads anew with MiXCR; each CDR3 protein has one entry. There are tens of thousands of distinct CDR3 sequences in the sample; around 60% occur only once, and around 1.2% lies in the top ten. Sequencing was performed on CD4+ T cells from blood, taken before SARS-CoV-2 vaccination. The receptor set was obtained from a human donor who had recovered from COVID-19. CDR3s include the opening cysteine and the closing phenylalanine or tryptophan. A D gene is named only where the DNA matches it firmly. Clone size is given for some rows only: seen once, a few or many times, or a class if the clone is expanded.

CDR3 length | J gene | clone size | V gene | D gene | CDR3 protein | CDR3 DNA
16 | TRBJ2-7 | - | TRBV28 | TRBD2 | CASSLVGGSGSYEQYF | TGTGCCAGCAGTTTAGTGGGGGGGAGTGGATCCTACGAGCAGTACTTC
15 | TRBJ1-6 | - | TRBV9 | - | CASSAWTDKNSPLHF | TGTGCCAGCAGCGCCTGGACAGACAAGAATTCACCCCTCCACTTT
13 | TRBJ2-7 | - | TRBV6-2/TRBV6-3 | TRBD1 | CASMRDSYYEQYF | TGTGCCAGCATGAGGGACAGTTACTACGAGCAGTACTTC
17 | TRBJ2-1 | - | TRBV10-2 | TRBD2 | CASRGGLAGETYNEQFF | TGCGCCAGCAGGGGGGGACTAGCGGGAGAGACCTACAATGAGCAGTTCTTC
18 | TRBJ1-2 | few | TRBV15 | - | CATSRVPGMSQVNYGYTF | TGTGCCACCAGCAGAGTTCCAGGAATGAGCCAAGTAAACTATGGCTACACCTTC
17 | TRBJ1-6 | few | TRBV7-8 | - | CASTKSRGRPYNSPLHF | TGTGCCAGCACCAAAAGCCGGGGACGCCCCTATAATTCACCCCTCCACTTT
14 | TRBJ1-5 | - | TRBV12-3/TRBV12-4 | TRBD1 | CASTFQGADQPQHF | TGTGCCAGCACCTTCCAGGGGGCGGATCAGCCCCAGCATTTT
14 | TRBJ1-5 | few | TRBV7-2 | - | CASSLSRFGQPQHF | TGTGCCAGCAGCTTGTCAAGATTTGGTCAGCCCCAGCATTTT
12 | TRBJ1-2 | - | TRBV15 | - | CATSRERYGYTF | TGTGCCACCAGCAGAGAACGCTATGGCTACACCTTC
15 | TRBJ1-5 | - | TRBV20-1 | - | CSASLQDGNIQPQHF | TGCAGTGCTAGTCTCCAGGATGGAAATATTCAGCCCCAGCATTTT
16 | TRBJ2-2 | few | TRBV20-1 | TRBD1 | CSAPLPGQGAVGELFF | TGCAGTGCTCCCCTACCGGGACAGGGGGCCGTCGGGGAGCTGTTTTTT
16 | TRBJ2-5 | - | TRBV7-8 | - | CASSLEGGARLETQYF | TGTGCCAGCAGCTTAGAAGGGGGGGCGCGATTGGAGACCCAGTACTTC
15 | TRBJ1-2 | - | TRBV25-1 | TRBD1 | CASRPLPGGDYGYTF | TGTGCCAGCAGACCCCTGCCAGGGGGCGACTATGGCTACACCTTC
17 | TRBJ2-5 | - | TRBV19 | TRBD2 | CASSIAVTSGSYETQYF | TGTGCCAGTAGTATAGCAGTCACTAGCGGGAGTTATGAGACCCAGTACTTC
20 | TRBJ2-5 | - | TRBV25-1 | TRBD1 | CASSEFGSGWDREIQETQYF | TGTGCCAGCAGTGAATTCGGTTCGGGCTGGGACAGAGAAATACAAGAGACCCAGTACTTC
18 | TRBJ2-5 | - | TRBV24-1 | TRBD2 | CATSDSMTMGGPRETQYF | TGTGCCACCAGTGACTCCATGACTATGGGAGGGCCAAGAGAGACCCAGTACTTC
13 | TRBJ2-3 | - | TRBV20-1 | TRBD2 | CSARASSGITQYF | TGCAGTGCTAGAGCGTCTAGCGGGATTACGCAGTATTTT
17 | TRBJ2-2 | - | TRBV6-1 | TRBD1 | CASSDGQGAFRTGELFF | TGTGCCAGCAGTGATGGACAGGGGGCTTTTAGGACCGGGGAGCTGTTTTTT
16 | TRBJ2-5 | - | TRBV24-1 | - | CATSDLQLSGLETQYF | TGTGCCACCAGTGATTTGCAATTGTCAGGGTTGGAGACCCAGTACTTC
13 | TRBJ2-1 | once | TRBV7-3 | - | CASSLASPDEQFF | TGTGCCAGCAGCTTAGCCAGCCCCGATGAGCAGTTCTTC
15 | TRBJ1-2 | few | TRBV2 | TRBD1 | CASRASGTGANGYTF | TGTGCCAGCAGAGCCTCGGGGACAGGGGCGAATGGCTACACCTTC
16 | TRBJ2-1 | few | TRBV19 | - | CASKAPGLGTYNEQFF | TGTGCCAGTAAGGCACCGGGACTGGGCACCTACAATGAGCAGTTCTTC
14 | TRBJ2-5 | few | TRBV20-1 | TRBD2 | CSASLGTSLETQYF | TGCAGTGCTAGCCTCGGGACTAGCTTAGAGACCCAGTACTTC
14 | TRBJ2-3 | - | TRBV20-1 | TRBD2 | CSGGLAGGTDTQYF | TGCAGTGGGGGACTAGCGGGAGGCACAGATACGCAGTATTTT
15 | TRBJ2-5 | - | TRBV20-1 | - | CSARGPSRGQETQYF | TGCAGTGCTAGGGGTCCTAGCAGAGGCCAAGAGACCCAGTACTTC
19 | TRBJ2-2 | - | TRBV27 | TRBD1 | CASSLWADPGQVNTGELFF | TGTGCCAGCAGTTTATGGGCGGACCCCGGACAGGTGAACACCGGGGAGCTGTTTTTT
11 | TRBJ2-2 | - | TRBV12-3/TRBV12-4 | - | CASSYTGELFF | TGTGCCAGCAGTTACACCGGGGAGCTGTTTTTT
13 | TRBJ2-7 | - | TRBV20-1 | - | CSASSRNSYEQYF | TGCAGTGCTAGTAGCAGGAACTCCTACGAGCAGTACTTC
16 | TRBJ2-2 | - | TRBV20-1 | TRBD2 | CSARTSGSLNTGELFF | TGCAGTGCCAGGACTAGCGGGAGCTTGAACACCGGGGAGCTGTTTTTT
11 | TRBJ2-2 | - | TRBV29-1 | - | CSVGSPGELFF | TGCAGCGTGGGGAGCCCCGGGGAGCTGTTTTTT
14 | TRBJ2-3 | - | TRBV6-4 | - | CASSDGRESDTQYF | TGTGCCAGCAGTGACGGTCGGGAGTCAGATACGCAGTATTTT
14 | TRBJ2-2 | once | TRBV15 | - | CATSRSPNTGELFF | TGTGCCACCAGCAGAAGCCCGAACACCGGGGAGCTGTTTTTT
13 | TRBJ2-7 | once | TRBV29-1 | - | CSVEVRVSYEQYF | TGCAGCGTTGAAGTCAGGGTATCCTACGAGCAGTACTTC
18 | TRBJ2-5 | - | TRBV4-3 | - | CASSQERVGGLRKKTQYF | TGCGCCAGCAGCCAAGAACGGGTAGGAGGGTTAAGGAAAAAGACCCAGTACTTC
13 | TRBJ2-7 | few | TRBV2 | - | CASRTINSYEQYF | TGTGCCAGCCGGACCATAAACTCCTACGAGCAGTACTTC
10 | TRBJ2-3 | - | TRBV19 | - | CASIGDTQYF | TGTGCCAGTATAGGCGATACGCAGTATTTT
13 | TRBJ1-2 | - | TRBV5-4 | - | CASSLAGVKGYTF | TGTGCCAGCAGCTTGGCCGGGGTTAAAGGCTACACCTTC
13 | TRBJ2-5 | - | TRBV29-1 | TRBD2 | CSVEGGFRETQYF | TGCAGCGTTGAGGGAGGGTTTAGAGAGACCCAGTACTTC
15 | TRBJ2-3 | once | TRBV30 | TRBD2 | CAWDGSSGRIDTQYF | TGTGCCTGGGATGGGTCTAGCGGGAGAATAGATACGCAGTATTTT
15 | TRBJ2-7 | - | TRBV6-2/TRBV6-3 | TRBD2 | CASSAAYSSGYEQYF | TGTGCCAGCAGCGCGGCGTACTCTAGCGGATACGAGCAGTACTTC
15 | TRBJ2-1 | once | TRBV7-6 | TRBD1 | CASSQGQALNNEQFF | TGTGCCAGCAGCCAGGGACAGGCGCTGAACAATGAGCAGTTCTTC
14 | TRBJ2-3 | - | TRBV20-1 | - | CSAGGLRAEDTQYF | TGCAGTGCTGGGGGTTTGCGGGCCGAAGATACGCAGTATTTT
15 | TRBJ1-5 | - | TRBV9 | - | CASSAEGVSNQPQHF | TGTGCCAGCAGCGCCGAGGGGGTTAGTAATCAGCCCCAGCATTTT
14 | TRBJ1-1 | - | TRBV30 | - | CAWSGIGEPFEAFF | TGTGCCTGGAGTGGGATTGGGGAACCTTTTGAAGCTTTCTTT
16 | TRBJ1-5 | - | TRBV19 | - | CASRNMGRDRNQPQHF | TGTGCCAGTAGAAATATGGGGAGGGATCGCAATCAGCCCCAGCATTTT
14 | TRBJ2-7 | - | TRBV9 | - | CASSPRGTADEQYF | TGTGCCAGCAGCCCACGAGGGACCGCAGACGAGCAGTACTTC
15 | TRBJ1-1 | few | TRBV20-1 | - | CSANSRGAKGTEAFF | TGCAGTGCTAATTCAAGAGGGGCGAAAGGCACTGAAGCTTTCTTT
14 | TRBJ1-1 | - | TRBV19 | - | CASTTGWMNTEAFF | TGTGCCAGTACCACCGGGTGGATGAACACTGAAGCTTTCTTT
16 | TRBJ1-5 | - | TRBV9 | - | CASSVDGGVGNQPQHF | TGTGCCAGCAGCGTAGACGGGGGCGTAGGCAATCAGCCCCAGCATTTT
15 | TRBJ2-3 | once | TRBV7-9 | - | CASSLWTASTDTQYF | TGTGCCAGCAGCTTGTGGACAGCTAGCACAGATACGCAGTATTTT
17 | TRBJ2-1 | - | TRBV4-1 | TRBD1 | CASSQVTGTGGYNEQFF | TGCGCCAGCAGCCAAGTAACCGGGACAGGGGGGTACAATGAGCAGTTCTTC
15 | TRBJ2-3 | - | TRBV18 | - | CASSQDATSTDTQYF | TGTGCCAGCTCTCAAGACGCAACTAGCACAGATACGCAGTATTTT
15 | TRBJ2-3 | - | TRBV28 | - | CASTISGSSTDTQYF | TGTGCCAGCACCATTAGCGGCTCTAGCACAGATACGCAGTATTTT
16 | TRBJ2-5 | few | TRBV6-1 | - | CASSRTHHRVGETQYF | TGTGCCAGCAGTCGCACCCACCACAGGGTTGGGGAGACCCAGTACTTC
13 | TRBJ2-1 | once | TRBV20-1 | TRBD2 | CSAKREARNEQFF | TGCAGTGCAAAGCGGGAGGCGAGAAATGAGCAGTTCTTC
17 | TRBJ2-5 | few | TRBV4-2 | - | CASSQETPGARGETQYF | TGTGCCAGCAGCCAAGAAACCCCAGGGGCTCGTGGGGAGACCCAGTACTTC
14 | TRBJ1-3 | - | TRBV21-1 | - | CASSPQGAVNTIYF | TGTGCCAGCAGCCCCCAGGGGGCAGTAAACACCATATATTTT